A single sample gave rise to the 21 T cell receptor beta chains below, sequenced in a study of T-cell memory formation after mild COVID-19. TCRdb itself ran the 5' RACE reads through MiXCR, one entry per CDR3 protein. The sample shows 190,000 or so distinct CDR3 sequences, around 30% of them seen only once. Sequencing input: PBMCs or a T cell subset sorted from them (not recorded which). The receptors derive from an adult woman who had mild COVID-19 (a few samples of this study predate the infection). Cell type and time point are not known.

This clonotype was counted once. This chain connects TRBV9 to TRBJ2-7; 8 bases are shared with TRBD1. Germline lookup yields CDR1 SGDLS and CDR2 YYNGEE. Germline trimming cut 3 bases from V and 2 bases from J; bases unmatched to any gene: 4. This CDR3 region has 14 residues. CDR3 sequence (DNA): TGTGCCAGCAGCGAACGGGACAGGACCTACGAGCAGTACTTC. It is translated as CASSERDRTYEQYF.

The rearrangement links TRBV30 to TRBJ2-7; D is possibly TRBD1 (6 bases). Trimming pared 1 base from V and 3 bases from J, leaving 16 bases between. Germline V lookup: CDR1 GTSNPN, CDR2 SVGIG (reference sequence). The CDR3 covers 15 residues. CDR3 amino acids: CAWSEPGLGGYEQYF. CDR3 bases: TGTGCCTGGAGTGAACCCGGATTAGGGGGCTACGAGCAGTACTTC.

The CDR3: CSAREIGGPTYNEQFF. CDR3 DNA: TGCAGTGCTAGAGAAATCGGGGGACCAACCTACAATGAGCAGTTCTTC. The rearrangement uses TRBV20-1 and TRBJ2-1, with D possibly being TRBD2 (6 bases). V was cut by 0 bases and J by 2 bases, with 14 bases left in between. Germline CDR1 is DFQATT and CDR2 is SNEGSKA (reference sequence). This CDR3 has 16 amino acids.

The chain carries TRBV7-2 and TRBJ1-4; 7 bases map to TRBD1. Germline-derived CDR1 and CDR2 are SGHTA and FQGNSA. V lost 2 bases and J lost 8; bases outside the gene matches: 5. CDR3 size: 14 residues. The CDR3 reads CASSLIGGGEKLFF. The CDR3 bases are TGTGCCAGCAGCTTAATAGGGGGCGGCGAAAAACTGTTTTTT.

This clonotype has more than one count but fewer than ten. Written as DNA, the CDR3 is TGTGCCAGCAGCTCGACTAGCGGGGGGCCCGGGACCCAGTACTTC. Amino acids: CASSSTSGGPGTQYF. The chain links TRBV7-7 to TRBJ2-5; 13 positions match TRBD2. The V segment lost 4 bases and the J segment 7 bases; nucleotides outside the gene matches: 6. Germline CDR1 and CDR2: SSHAT and FNYEAQ (reference sequence). The CDR3 is made up of 15 amino acids. The full variable domain, in which reference TRBV7-7 and TRBJ2-5 provide the parts outside the CDR3, is GAGVSQSPRYKVTKRGQDVTLRCDPISSHATLYWYQQALGQGPEFLTYFNYEAQPDKSGLPSDRFSAERPEGSISTLTIQRTEQRDSAMYRCASSSTSGGPGTQYFGPGTRLLVL.

A single count supports this clonotype. This chain connects TRBV6-6 to TRBJ2-7; the match to TRBD1 covers 9 bases. The trim removed 5 bases at V and 3 bases at J, leaving 11 bases unmatched. Germline V gene lookup returns CDR1 MNHNY and CDR2 SVGAGI (reference sequence). This CDR3 contains 16 residues. CDR3 residues: CASSHPGTGRNYEQYF. The CDR3, as DNA: TGTGCCAGCAGTCATCCGGGGACAGGGAGAAACTACGAGCAGTACTTC.

The chain uses TRBV15 and TRBJ1-2; D possibly corresponds to TRBD1 (5 bases). Trimming took 1 base from V and 1 from J, leaving 19 bases between them. The CDR3 contains 18 residues. CDR1 is LNHNV and CDR2 is YYDKDF in the germline V gene (reference sequence). CDR3 sequence reads: CATSRVGLDSFFNYGYTF. In nucleotides, the CDR3 is TGTGCCACCAGCAGAGTTGGGCTTGACAGTTTCTTTAACTATGGCTACACCTTC.

This clonotype was seen a handful of times. V gene TRBV12-3 or TRBV12-4 combines with J gene TRBJ2-7; 11 bases map to TRBD2. This CDR3 spans 18 amino acids. J lost 3 bases, V lost 5 bases, and 15 bases had no gene match. The CDR3 sequence: CASSPTPGVAGGIYEQYF. Written as DNA, the CDR3 is TGTGCCAGCAGTCCGACCCCCGGGGTAGCGGGGGGGATCTACGAGCAGTACTTC.

This clonotype was detected only a few times. This chain connects TRBV5-1 to TRBJ1-1; 7 nucleotides line up with TRBD1. This CDR3 region has 15 residues. Germline V gene sequence: CDR1 SGHRS, CDR2 YFSETQ. Losses at the gene ends were 3 bases for V and 1 base for J; bases not matched to a gene: 6. The CDR3 is CASSWGTDQNTEAFF. The CDR3 region has the DNA TGCGCCAGCAGCTGGGGGACAGACCAGAACACTGAAGCTTTCTTT. The full variable domain, with the rest looked up from reference TRBV5-1 and TRBJ1-1, is KAGVTQTPRYLIKTRGQQVTLSCSPISGHRSVSWYQQTPGQGLQFLFEYFSETQRNKGNFPGRFSGRQFSNSRSEMNVSTLELGDSALYLCASSWGTDQNTEAFFGQGTRLTVV.

The chain recombines TRBV20-1 with TRBJ1-4, with D uncertain. The CDR3 covers 16 residues. Trimming removed 3 bases at V and 3 bases at J, with 17 bases between. The germline V gene encodes CDR1 DFQATT and CDR2 SNEGSKA (reference sequence). Here the CDR3 reads CSASVDGTASNEKLFF. In DNA form, the CDR3 reads TGCAGTGCTAGTGTCGACGGAACTGCATCTAATGAAAAACTGTTTTTT.

This clonotype was seen a handful of times. The rearrangement links TRBV20-1 to TRBJ1-5; 8 nucleotides agree with TRBD1. CDR1 DFQATT and CDR2 SNEGSKA come from the germline V gene (reference sequence). Germline trimming cut 4 bases from V and 6 bases from J; bases unmatched to any gene: 5. CDR3 length equals 13 residues. CDR3 protein: CSANPDRGQPQHF. In DNA form, the CDR3 reads TGCAGTGCTAACCCAGACAGGGGTCAGCCCCAGCATTTT.

This clonotype was detected a few times. V gene TRBV12-3 or TRBV12-4 combines with J gene TRBJ2-3, with TRBD2 as a possible D gene (6 bases). The V and J ends lost 6 bases and 11 bases respectively, with 24 bases between them. The CDR3 has 15 residues. The CDR3 loop is CASSLGEDPHKGQYF. The CDR3 DNA sequence: TGTGCCAGCAGCCTAGGGGAGGACCCCCACAAGGGGCAGTATTTT.

This clonotype was counted between two and nine times. The genes are TRBV4-1 and TRBJ2-5; D tentatively fits TRBD1 or TRBD2 (5 bases each). Per the germline V gene, CDR1 is MGHRA and CDR2 is YSYEKL. V lost 0 bases and J lost 0, with 14 bases in between. The length of the CDR3 is 17 residues. The CDR3: CASSQDRDGSDQETQYF. CDR3 bases: TGCGCCAGCAGCCAAGATAGGGACGGCAGCGACCAAGAGACCCAGTACTTC.

This chain connects TRBV7-2 to TRBJ2-3, with D possibly TRBD1 on 6 matching bases. Trimming took 3 bases from V and 3 from J, leaving 13 bases between them. Looked up from germline, CDR1 is SGHTA and CDR2 is FQGNSA. The CDR3 contains 15 residues. CDR3 loop: CASSLGHLGTDTQYF. DNA for the CDR3: TGTGCCAGCAGCTTGGGACACCTCGGGACAGATACGCAGTATTTT.

This clonotype showed up just a few times. This chain links TRBV11-3 with TRBJ2-1; D might be TRBD2 (6 bases). Germline values: CDR1 SGHNT, CDR2 YENEEA. V gave up 8 bases and J gave up 4 bases, with 12 bases separating them. The CDR3 runs 13 residues. The CDR3 reads CASGRWQYNEQFF. CDR3 coding DNA: TGTGCCAGCGGGAGGTGGCAGTACAATGAGCAGTTCTTC.

In its sample, this clonotype was seen a few times. This chain connects TRBV7-2 to TRBJ2-1; 10 bases align to TRBD2. The V gene end was trimmed by 5 bases and the J gene end by 8 bases; junction bases not matched to a gene: 9. CDR3 size: 15 residues. CDR1 SGHTA and CDR2 FQGNSA come from the germline V gene. CDR3 nucleotide sequence: TGTGCCAGCAGCGCTCGGACTAGCGGTTGGGATGAGCAGTTCTTC. This gives the protein CASSARTSGWDEQFF.

This clonotype was seen more than once but under ten times. V and J are TRBV5-1 and TRBJ2-5; 8 positions match TRBD2. V lost 0 bases, J lost 1 base, and 5 bases stayed unmatched. This CDR3 comprises 16 residues. The germline gives CDR1 SGHRS, CDR2 YFSETQ. CDR3 region: CASSLGVTSGQETQYF. CDR3 bases: TGCGCCAGCAGCTTGGGGGTTACTAGCGGCCAAGAGACCCAGTACTTC.

This clonotype was detected a few times. The CDR3 loop reads CASSRMALTGGETQYF. As DNA, the CDR3 is TGCGCCAGCAGTCGGATGGCGTTGACAGGGGGGGAGACCCAGTACTTC. The J gene is TRBJ2-5, the V gene TRBV5-1; 9 bases align to TRBD1. The CDR3 consists of 16 residues. Germline trimming cut 5 bases from V and 5 bases from J; bases unmatched to any gene: 13. CDR1 and CDR2 (germline): SGHRS, YFSETQ.

V is TRBV24-1 and J is TRBJ2-2, with D possibly being TRBD2 (5 bases). Germline V gene data show CDR1 as KGHDR and CDR2 as SFDVKD. Trimming removed 3 bases at V and 4 bases at J, with 11 bases between. The CDR3 consists of 15 residues. CDR3 sequence (DNA): TGTGCCACCAGTGATCTGATGGGAGTCACCGGGGAGCTGTTTTTT. This sequence encodes CATSDLMGVTGELFF.

The chain combines TRBV29-1 with TRBJ1-2; weak D call: TRBD1 (6 bases). With 6 bases removed from V and 6 bases from J, the gap between germline ends came to 11 bases. CDR3 length equals 11 residues. Germline V gene lookup returns CDR1 SQVTM and CDR2 ANQGSEA. The CDR3 sequence is CSVWGRNGYTF. The CDR3 DNA is TGCAGCGTATGGGGGCGCAATGGCTACACCTTC.

The table lists this clonotype with a count of one. The chain has TRBV7-9 and TRBJ1-1; D not resolved. V dropped 2 bases and J dropped 6 bases, with 7 bases sitting between them. The CDR3 covers 12 residues. The germline CDR1 and CDR2 sequences are SEHNR and FQNEAQ (reference sequence). The CDR3 DNA reads as TGTGCCAGCAGCTTAAGCAGTTCTGAAGCTTTCTTT. This codes for CASSLSSSEAFF. Filled out from reference TRBV7-9 and TRBJ1-1, the complete variable domain reads DTGVSQNPRHKITKRGQNVTFRCDPISEHNRLYWYRQTLGQGPEFLTYFQNEAQLEKSRLLSDRFSAERPKGSFSTLEIQRTEQGDSAMYLCASSLSSSEAFFGQGTRLTVV.